These 26 T cell receptor beta chains originate from one sample sequenced in a study of shared clonotypes between healthy human individuals. Profiled with immunoSEQ multiplex PCR; TCRdb holds only in-frame clones, not every one. The table has roughly 1,100,000 clones, approximately 68% seen once. Sequenced: memory CD4+ T cells sorted from blood. Subset described: CD45RA-negative fraction. The receptors here all came from a man younger than 30 in good health.

The chain combines TRBV6-5 with TRBJ2-7; 9 nucleotides align to TRBD1. The CDR3 spans 14 residues. Germline trimming cut 6 bases from V and 2 bases from J; bases unmatched to any gene: 5. CDR1 MNHEY and CDR2 SVGAGI come from the germline V gene. DNA for the CDR3: TGTGCCAGCAGGGGGACAGGGTTTACCTACGAGCAGTACTTC. This sequence encodes CASRGTGFTYEQYF.

This chain connects TRBV2 to TRBJ1-5; D unclear. Trimming left V 7 bases short and J 2 bases short, with 15 bases between. This CDR3 spans 15 amino acids. CDR1 and CDR2 (germline): SNHLY, FYNNEI. The chain's CDR3 is CASKDEGLGNQPQHF. The CDR3, as DNA: TGTGCCAGCAAAGACGAAGGGCTCGGCAATCAGCCCCAGCATTTT.

This chain joins TRBV28 and TRBJ2-5; D might be TRBD2 (5 bases). This CDR3 contains 15 residues. Trimming cost V 2 bases and J 1 base, with 11 bases left between them. Per germline, CDR1 MDHEN and CDR2 SYDVKM. CDR3 bases: TGTGCCAGCAGTTTAGATACGGGGATCCAAGAGACCCAGTACTTC. Its translation is CASSLDTGIQETQYF.

Only one count was recorded for this clone. The DNA for the CDR3 is TGTGCCAGCAGCCAAAGGGTTTTGGATACGCAGTATTTT. Residues: CASSQRVLDTQYF. The genes are TRBV7-6 and TRBJ2-3; no definite D call. Germline lookup yields CDR1 SGHVS and CDR2 FNYEAQ. The CDR3 length is 13 residues. V shed 5 bases and J shed 6 bases, with 12 bases lying between them.

The chain employs TRBV19 and TRBJ1-1; tentative D call: TRBD1 (5 bases). CDR1 and CDR2 (germline): LNHDA, SQIVND (reference sequence). The CDR3 has 14 amino acids. The ends were cut back, 7 bases at V and 0 bases at J, with 12 bases in the middle. The CDR3 protein is CASTRQILNTEAFF. The CDR3, as DNA: TGTGCCAGTACCCGACAGATTCTGAACACTGAAGCTTTCTTT.

The chain links TRBV6-4 to TRBJ2-7, with unresolved D. The length of the CDR3 is 14 residues. Trimming shortened V by 6 bases and J by 5 bases, and 17 bases separated the two germline ends. Germline loops: CDR1 MRHNA, CDR2 SNTAGT. The CDR3 DNA reads TGTGCCAGCAGCCGCGGTAGGGATCTCGACGAGCAGTACTTC. Amino acid sequence: CASSRGRDLDEQYF.

The J gene is TRBJ1-1, the V gene TRBV5-1; D remains ambiguous. The CDR3 covers 16 residues. The V gene lost 4 bases and the J gene lost 1 base, with 17 bases spanning the gap. Germline CDR1 and CDR2: SGHRS and YFSETQ. The CDR3 sequence: CASSPRERNANTEAFF. The CDR3 DNA reads as TGCGCCAGCAGCCCAAGGGAAAGGAATGCGAACACTGAAGCTTTCTTT.

This chain connects TRBV2 to TRBJ1-5; perhaps TRBD1 as D (6 bases). V dropped 3 bases and J dropped 4 bases, with 13 bases sitting between them. Germline CDR1 SNHLY, CDR2 FYNNEI. There are 15 residues in the CDR3. CDR3 coding DNA: TGTGCCAGCAGTGAGCCCGGGGGCGAGAATCAGCCCCAGCATTTT. Amino acid sequence: CASSEPGGENQPQHF.

V and J are TRBV4-1 and TRBJ1-2; 7 bases are shared with TRBD1. The CDR3 length is 16 residues. Germline V lookup: CDR1 MGHRA, CDR2 YSYEKL. The junction had 9 bases not matched to a gene; V was cut back by 1 base and J by 4 bases. DNA of the CDR3: TGCGCCAGCAGCCAAGTCGGCGTCGCAGGGGGCTATGGCTACACCTTC. Residues: CASSQVGVAGGYGYTF.

The chain recombines TRBV6-1 with TRBJ2-7; TRBD2 is a possible D gene (5 bases). In germline, CDR1 is MNHNS, CDR2 SASEGT. Trimming removed 6 bases from V and 7 bases from J, with 16 bases in between. This CDR3 is 13 amino acids long. CDR3 nucleotides: TGTGCCAGCAGGGCCGTCAGGCCGGGGGAGCAGTACTTC. It encodes CASRAVRPGEQYF.

This chain connects TRBV7-2 to TRBJ1-2; D is possibly TRBD1 (5 bases). CDR3 length: 16 amino acids. Trimming removed 5 bases from V and 5 bases from J, with 21 bases in between. CDR1 SGHTA and CDR2 FQGNSA come from the germline V gene. The CDR3 region is CASSPTGTALGYGYTF. The CDR3 region has the DNA TGTGCCAGCAGCCCCACCGGGACCGCCCTGGGGTATGGCTACACCTTC.

The V call is TRBV19, the J call TRBJ2-3, with a weak D call TRBD2 (6 bases). The CDR3 is made up of 16 amino acids. The V end lost 3 bases, the J end lost 1 base, and 14 bases lay between the germline ends. Germline V gene lookup returns CDR1 LNHDA and CDR2 SQIVND (reference sequence). The chain's CDR3 is CASSIGGVPGTDTQYF. CDR3 DNA sequence: TGTGCCAGTAGTATCGGAGGGGTTCCCGGCACAGATACGCAGTATTTT.

V gene TRBV10-3 combines with J gene TRBJ1-2; 8 bases fit TRBD1. This CDR3 has 12 amino acids. Germline CDR1 is ENHRY and CDR2 is SYGVKD. J was trimmed by 5 bases and V by 10 bases; bases with no gene match: 6. The DNA for the CDR3 is TGTGCCACCCAGACAGGGGTGTATGGCTACACCTTC. The encoded protein is CATQTGVYGYTF.

The J gene is TRBJ2-7, the V gene TRBV4-3, with 8 nucleotides matching TRBD2. The CDR3 is 15 amino acids. V lost 2 bases, J lost 4 bases, and 7 bases stayed unmatched. The germline V gene has CDR1 LGHNA and CDR2 YSLEER. In DNA form, the CDR3 reads TGCGCCAGCAGCCAATTACTAGCGGAGGGGTACGAGCAGTACTTC. It encodes CASSQLLAEGYEQYF.

The genes are TRBV5-6 and TRBJ2-3; 13 bases agree with TRBD2. Per the germline V gene, CDR1 is SGHDT and CDR2 is YYEEEE. The CDR3 runs 16 residues. Trimming at V came to 4 bases and at J to 3 bases, leaving 5 bases not matched to a gene. CDR3 sequence: CASSRRTSGRTDTQYF. CDR3 coding DNA: TGTGCCAGCAGCCGAAGGACTAGCGGGAGAACAGATACGCAGTATTTT.

CDR3 protein: CASSRRDRDGEKLFF. In nucleotides, the CDR3 is TGTGCCAGCAGCCGGCGGGACAGGGACGGCGAAAAACTGTTTTTT. The chain employs TRBV5-4 and TRBJ1-4; TRBD1 agrees at 9 bases. CDR3 size: 15 residues. V gave up 4 bases and J gave up 8 bases; unmatched junction bases: 9. CDR1 and CDR2 (germline): SGHNT, YYREEE (reference sequence).

This chain's CDR3 is CASSTPGRINEKLFF. CDR3 DNA sequence: TGTGCCAGCAGTACTCCGGGACGGATTAATGAAAAACTGTTTTTT. The chain joins TRBV28 to TRBJ1-4, with D tentatively TRBD1 (5 bases). The length of the CDR3 is 15 residues. Germline V CDR1 and CDR2: MDHEN, SYDVKM. Trimming left V 5 bases short and J 4 bases short, with 14 bases between.

The CDR3 here is CASTSRGETYGYTF. CDR3 DNA sequence: TGTGCCAGCACCAGCCGCGGGGAGACCTATGGCTACACCTTC. This chain uses TRBV6-1 with TRBJ1-2; D gene uncertain. The CDR3 runs to 14 residues. Trimming cost V 7 bases and J 4 bases, with 16 bases left between them. CDR1 and CDR2 from the germline V gene are MNHNS and SASEGT.

This chain joins TRBV7-2 and TRBJ1-6; TRBD1 agrees at 7 bases. The CDR3 contains 15 residues. Unmatched junction bases numbered 6, after V lost 0 bases and J lost 10 bases. Germline V gene sequence: CDR1 SGHTA, CDR2 FQGNSA. The CDR3 loop is CASSLAAGGRSPLHF. Here the CDR3 DNA reads TGTGCCAGCAGCTTAGCGGCAGGGGGTCGATCACCCCTCCACTTT.

V and J are TRBV7-9 and TRBJ1-3, with 8 bases fitting TRBD1. With V trimmed by 5 bases and J by 2 bases, 8 bases remained unmatched. CDR3 length: 16 residues. Germline V gives CDR1 SEHNR, CDR2 FQNEAQ (reference sequence). CDR3 sequence reads: CASSTRQGSAGNTIYF. The CDR3 DNA follows: TGTGCCAGCAGCACCCGACAGGGGAGCGCTGGAAACACCATATATTTT.

The chain uses TRBV2 and TRBJ2-7; the D gene is possibly TRBD2 (7 bases). Looked up from germline, CDR1 is SNHLY and CDR2 is FYNNEI. Between the trimmed V and J ends, which lost 6 bases and 11 bases, there was a span of 14 bases. The CDR3 sequence is 11 residues long. This CDR3 is CASRPWEGEYF. CDR3 nucleotides: TGTGCCAGCAGGCCCTGGGAGGGGGAGTACTTC.

This sequence joins TRBV18 and TRBJ2-1, with a possible D match to TRBD2 (6 bases). CDR1 is KGHSH and CDR2 is LQKENI in the germline V gene. The ends were cut back, 5 bases at V and 7 bases at J, with 9 bases in the middle. This CDR3 comprises 12 residues. CDR3 coding DNA: TGTGCCAGCTCAGAGCTAGCGAATGAGCAGTTCTTC. As protein: CASSELANEQFF.

The V call is TRBV7-2, the J call TRBJ2-1, with TRBD2 matching over 12 bases. Trimming took 4 bases from V and 12 from J; bases not matched to a gene: 10. The CDR3 has 15 residues. CDR1 SGHTA and CDR2 FQGNSA come from the germline V gene. CDR3 in amino acids: CASSSRGSTSGGQFF. Written as DNA, the CDR3 is TGTGCCAGCAGCTCCCGCGGCTCGACTAGCGGGGGGCAGTTCTTC. The variable domain in full, with the rest retrieved from reference TRBV7-2 and TRBJ2-1, is GAGVSQSPSNKVTEKGKDVELRCDPISGHTALYWYRQSLGQGLEFLIYFQGNSAPDKSGLPSDRFSAERTGGSVSTLTIQRTQQEDSAVYLCASSSRGSTSGGQFFGPGTRLTVL.

This chain links TRBV10-2 with TRBJ1-6; D is ambiguous. V was shortened by 0 bases and J by 7 bases, with 16 bases between the two germline ends. The CDR3 has 17 residues. The germline gives CDR1 WSHSY, CDR2 SAAADI. The CDR3 region has the DNA TGCGCCAGCAGTGAGTCGTTAGGGCCTAACTCGAATTCACCCCTCCACTTT. It translates to CASSESLGPNSNSPLHF.

This clone was found once. The chain has TRBV5-4 and TRBJ1-2; no reliable D call. V was pared by 0 bases and J by 4 bases, with 10 bases between. This CDR3 has 14 residues. The germline gives CDR1 SGHNT, CDR2 YYREEE (reference sequence). The CDR3 reads CASSLVETSYGYTF. The CDR3 DNA reads TGTGCCAGCAGCTTGGTGGAGACGAGCTATGGCTACACCTTC.

This CDR3 reads CSVVKGQGRAETQYF. CDR3 in DNA: TGCAGCGTCGTGAAAGGGCAGGGACGGGCAGAGACCCAGTACTTC. V is TRBV29-1 and J is TRBJ2-5, with D perhaps assigned TRBD1 or TRBD2 (5 bases each). Germline-derived CDR1 and CDR2 are SQVTM and ANQGSEA. The CDR3 extends over 15 amino acids. V lost 6 bases and J 4 bases, leaving 21 bases between the germline ends.